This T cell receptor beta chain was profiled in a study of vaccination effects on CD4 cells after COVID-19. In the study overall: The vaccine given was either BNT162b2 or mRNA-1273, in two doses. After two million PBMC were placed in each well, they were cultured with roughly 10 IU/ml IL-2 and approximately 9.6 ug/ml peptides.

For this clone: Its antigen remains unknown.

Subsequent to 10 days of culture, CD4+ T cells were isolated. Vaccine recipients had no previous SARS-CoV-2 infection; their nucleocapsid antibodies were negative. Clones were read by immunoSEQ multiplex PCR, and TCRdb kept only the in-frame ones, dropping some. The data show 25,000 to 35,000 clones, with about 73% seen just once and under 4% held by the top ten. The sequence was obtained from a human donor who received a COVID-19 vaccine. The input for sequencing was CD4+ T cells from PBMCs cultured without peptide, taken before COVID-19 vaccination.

The CDR3 loop reads CASSKGQAEGEKLFF. The CDR3 DNA reads as TGTGCCAGCAGTAAAGGACAGGCCGAGGGTGAAAAACTGTTTTTT. The chain combines TRBV6-2 or TRBV6-3 with TRBJ1-4; 7 bases line up with TRBD1. CDR1 and CDR2 (germline): MNHEY, SVGEGT. The trim removed 5 bases at V and 7 bases at J, leaving 10 bases unmatched. The CDR3 runs 15 residues.